This TCR beta chain was found in a study of cytomegalovirus exposure and HLA in healthy donors. Overall study results and limits: A few CMV-associated chains were confirmed in vitro to be specific for CMV antigens. TCR beta sequences reportedly predicted most subjects' HLA-A and HLA-B alleles accurately.

After removal of 4 bases from V and 0 bases from J, the junction contained 14 bases not matched to a gene. CDR3 size: 19 residues. Germline lookup yields CDR1 MDHEN and CDR2 SYDVKM. The PCR had 60 Vbeta and 13 Jbeta primers. This table comes from immunoSEQ multiplex PCR, and its TCRdb copy is limited to in-frame clones, with some not included. The sample shows some 180,000 clones, around 80% of them seen only once. Each of the donors was a healthy bone marrow donor. Though nominally healthy at sampling, donors likely had unrecorded immune exposures. A remark on this clone: Its antigen is not identified.

The material sequenced was PBMCs. V and J are TRBV28 and TRBJ1-5, with 8 bases identical to TRBD1. The clonotype was recovered from a woman in her twenties or thirties in good health and CMV-seropositive. The CDR3 is CASSSQTGALQYSNQPQHF. In nucleotides, the CDR3 is TGTGCCAGCAGTTCACAGACAGGGGCCCTGCAATATAGCAATCAGCCCCAGCATTTT.